One and the same sample provided the 27 T cell receptor beta chains below, sequenced in a study of blood T cell repertoires in COVID-19. Clones were read by immunoSEQ multiplex PCR, and TCRdb kept only the in-frame ones, dropping some. This sample has about 480,000 clones; 75% to 90% occur once, and the top ten carry approximately 0.9%. Sequenced input: peripheral blood. These receptors came from a man in his late teens or twenties with COVID-19, enrolled during active disease.

J is TRBJ2-7 and V is TRBV6-5; perhaps TRBD1 as D (6 bases). Germline V gene lookup returns CDR1 MNHEY and CDR2 SVGAGI. Deletions cut 4 bases from V and 4 bases from J, with 14 bases between. The CDR3 has 14 amino acids. CDR3 residues: CASSSTGTPYEQYF. For the CDR3, the DNA is TGTGCCAGCAGTTCCACCGGGACACCTTACGAGCAGTACTTC.

This clone has only one observation. Compared with germline, one end of the junction differs, possibly owing to a read error. The chain employs TRBV5-8 and TRBJ2-5, with TRBD1 matching over 7 bases. CDR3 length: 14 residues. Germline V gene data show CDR1 as SGHTS and CDR2 as YDEGEE. The CDR3 DNA reads TGTGCCAGCAGCTTGCGGGACAGTACAGCCCCAGGGAACTTC. It encodes CASSLRDSTAPGNF.

This rearrangement joins TRBV4-1 to TRBJ1-1; unclear D gene. The germline gives CDR1 MGHRA, CDR2 YSYEKL. The CDR3 is 14 residues long. Trimming pared 2 bases from V and 8 bases from J, leaving 15 bases between. The DNA for the CDR3 is TGCGCCAGCAGCCAAATCGTCGGGGTAGGGGAAGCTTTCTTT. Protein product: CASSQIVGVGEAFF.

The gene calls are TRBV7-2 and TRBJ2-7; TRBD1 might be the D (6 bases). Germline CDR1 SGHTA, CDR2 FQGNSA. V was trimmed by 1 base and J by 0 bases, leaving 10 bases between them. The CDR3 is 15 residues long. The CDR3 DNA reads as TGTGCCAGCAGCTTAGTGTGGGACAACTCCTACGAGCAGTACTTC. Translating gives CASSLVWDNSYEQYF.

The chain links TRBV7-8 to TRBJ1-2; 7 nucleotides match TRBD1. This CDR3 comprises 11 residues. Germline V gives CDR1 SGHVS, CDR2 FQNEAQ. Trimming took 8 bases from V and 3 from J; bases not matched to a gene: 0. CDR3 coding DNA: TGTGCCAGCGGGACAGACTATGGCTACACCTTC. This codes for CASGTDYGYTF.

The CDR3 region has the DNA TGTGCCAGCAGGACCGGGGCTAGCGGGAGATCTGAGCAGTACTTC. This gives the protein CASRTGASGRSEQYF. The chain links TRBV6-6 to TRBJ2-7, with TRBD2 matching 10 bases. Germline V gene sequence: CDR1 MNHNY, CDR2 SVGAGI (reference sequence). The CDR3 length is 15 residues. The J segment lost 7 bases and the V segment lost 6 bases, leaving 12 bases of the junction unmatched.

The CDR3 here is CASSPLAGAEQFF. CDR3 in DNA: TGTGCCAGCAGCCCTCTAGCGGGAGCGGAGCAGTTCTTC. The chain joins TRBV4-2 to TRBJ2-1, with TRBD2 identical over 10 bases. V dropped 4 bases and J dropped 10; count of bases not matched to a gene: 4. CDR3 length equals 13 residues. In germline, CDR1 is LGHNA, CDR2 YNFKEQ.

V usage is TRBV4-1 and J usage is TRBJ2-1; 10 bases map to TRBD2. Germline values: CDR1 MGHRA, CDR2 YSYEKL. The CDR3 has 20 residues. V lost 1 base and J lost 6; bases outside the gene matches: 18. The chain's CDR3 is CASSQVEREGLVARANEQFF. In DNA, the CDR3 is TGCGCCAGCAGCCAAGTCGAGCGGGAGGGTCTCGTCGCCCGAGCCAATGAGCAGTTCTTC.

This clone was found once. The V gene is TRBV3-1 (or the pseudogene TRBV3-2), the J gene TRBJ2-2; D remains unclear. V lost 1 base and J 6 bases, leaving 9 bases between the germline ends. The CDR3 totals 14 residues. Germline values: CDR1 LGHDT, CDR2 YNNKEL (reference sequence). DNA for the CDR3: TGTGCCAGCAGCCAAGCTGGGCGTGCCGGGGAGCTGTTTTTT. It codes for CASSQAGRAGELFF.

This chain links TRBV14 with TRBJ2-5; D not certain. Germline V gene data show CDR1 as SGHDN and CDR2 as FVKESK. With 4 bases removed from V and 5 bases from J, the gap between germline ends came to 11 bases. This CDR3 is 13 amino acids long. CDR3 sequence (DNA): TGTGCCAGCAGCCCCCCCCCGGGTGAGACCCAGTACTTC. Its protein is CASSPPPGETQYF.

The chain is built from TRBV19 and TRBJ2-2; TRBD2 matches at 9 bases. J gave up 7 bases and V 5 bases, and 14 bases lay outside the gene matches. CDR3 length: 17 amino acids. The germline V gene encodes CDR1 LNHDA and CDR2 SQIVND (reference sequence). CDR3 protein: CASSGLASGAGNGELFF. The CDR3 nucleotides are TGTGCCAGTAGTGGGCTTGCTAGCGGGGCCGGAAACGGGGAGCTGTTTTTT.

The chain links TRBV18 to TRBJ1-1; D perhaps matches TRBD1 (6 bases). CDR3 length: 14 residues. Germline CDR1 is KGHSH and CDR2 is LQKENI. With 2 bases removed from V and 4 bases from J, the gap between germline ends came to 11 bases. In nucleotides, the CDR3 is TGTGCCAGCTCACCAGTGGGAGGGGGCACTGAAGCTTTCTTT. This translates into CASSPVGGGTEAFF.

The V and J genes are TRBV7-2 and TRBJ2-5, with 9 positions matching TRBD2. The CDR3 sequence is 15 residues long. The V gene end was trimmed by 2 bases and the J gene end by 4 bases; junction bases not matched to a gene: 5. Germline assignment: CDR1 SGHTA and CDR2 FQGNSA. CDR3 amino acids: CASSLLAGRTETQYF. CDR3 coding DNA: TGTGCCAGCAGCTTACTAGCGGGACGGACAGAGACCCAGTACTTC.

The genes are TRBV27 and TRBJ2-1, with 10 nucleotides matching TRBD2. Germline lookup yields CDR1 MNHEY and CDR2 SMNVEV (reference sequence). The J segment lost 2 bases and the V segment lost 4 bases, leaving 2 bases of the junction unmatched. This CDR3 has 15 residues. The CDR3: CASSSSGRPYNEQFF. CDR3 nucleotides: TGTGCCAGCAGTTCTAGCGGGAGACCCTACAATGAGCAGTTCTTC.

The chain employs TRBV21-1 and TRBJ2-3; no check of the table's D call, TRBD2, against the DNA was made. TRBV21-1 is a pseudogene segment. CDR3 length: 17 residues. CDR3 coding DNA: TGTGCCAGCAGCAAACAACGGCGGGAGGTCCCCACAGATACGCAGTATTTT. This translates into CASSKQRREVPTDTQYF.

The chain is built from TRBV13 and TRBJ2-3; 9 bases are a match to TRBD2. J lost 4 bases, V lost 4 bases, and 12 bases had no gene match. There are 17 residues in the CDR3. CDR1 and CDR2 (germline): PRHDT, FYEKMQ (reference sequence). In DNA form, the CDR3 reads TGTGCCAGCAGCTCCCGAGTTTCCGCGGGAGGGGCAGATACGCAGTATTTT. It codes for CASSSRVSAGGADTQYF.

As concerns this clone: The same CDR3 can be traced to other DNA sequences in this sample. The chain combines TRBV7-9 with TRBJ1-1, with D maybe TRBD1 (5 bases). Trimming took off 5 bases at V and 0 bases at J, with 7 bases between the two ends. The V gene's germline CDR1 is SEHNR and CDR2 FQNEAQ (reference sequence). The CDR3 consists of 13 residues. The CDR3, as DNA: TGTGCCAGCAGCCCAGGGATGAACACTGAAGCTTTCTTT. Protein sequence: CASSPGMNTEAFF.

This clone has a handful of counts. J is TRBJ1-1 and V is TRBV3-1 (or the pseudogene TRBV3-2), with a possible D match to TRBD1 (5 bases). The CDR3 contains 13 residues. Between the trimmed V and J ends, which lost 8 bases and 5 bases, there was a span of 15 bases. Germline V gives CDR1 LGHDT, CDR2 YNNKEL (reference sequence). This CDR3 reads CASLSRGGTEAFF. CDR3 coding DNA: TGTGCCAGCCTCTCCCGGGGGGGGACTGAAGCTTTCTTT.

The chain uses TRBV14 and TRBJ1-1, with a possible D match to TRBD1 (5 bases). The CDR3 spans 13 residues. The ends were cut back, 5 bases at V and 5 bases at J, with 12 bases in the middle. Germline loops: CDR1 SGHDN, CDR2 FVKESK. CDR3 nucleotide sequence: TGTGCCAGCAGCACGACGGGGGGAACTGAAGCTTTCTTT. This encodes CASSTTGGTEAFF.

The rearrangement uses TRBV6-1 and TRBJ1-3, with D maybe TRBD1 (5 bases). V was trimmed by 2 bases and J by 2 bases, leaving 16 bases between them. Per germline, CDR1 MNHNS and CDR2 SASEGT. The CDR3 totals 17 residues. The CDR3 sequence: CASSEPWGGTAGNTIYF. DNA for the CDR3: TGTGCCAGCAGTGAACCCTGGGGCGGAACTGCTGGAAACACCATATATTTT.

The V call is TRBV5-6, the J call TRBJ1-5, with 8 bases lining up with TRBD1. The CDR3 loop spans 15 amino acids. V lost 4 bases to trimming and J lost 3 bases; unmatched junction nucleotides: 6. The V gene's germline CDR1 is SGHDT and CDR2 YYEEEE. The CDR3 here is CASSRGQGINQPQHF. Here the CDR3 DNA reads TGTGCCAGCAGCCGTGGACAGGGCATCAATCAGCCCCAGCATTTT.

The J gene is TRBJ1-6, the V gene TRBV27; TRBD1 matches at 9 bases. CDR3 length equals 17 residues. Losses at the gene ends were 4 bases for V and 9 bases for J; bases not matched to a gene: 13. Germline V gene lookup returns CDR1 MNHEY and CDR2 SMNVEV (reference sequence). The DNA for the CDR3 is TGTGCCAGCAGTTCCATATATTGGACAGGGGCCGCTTCACCCCTCCACTTT. Residues: CASSSIYWTGAASPLHF.

There are a few counts of this clone. The chain is built from TRBV7-9 and TRBJ2-1; 12 positions agree with TRBD2. The V gene end was trimmed by 1 base and the J gene end by 10 bases; junction bases not matched to a gene: 2. Per the germline V gene, CDR1 is SEHNR and CDR2 is FQNEAQ (reference sequence). The length of the CDR3 is 14 residues. CDR3 loop: CASSLGGLAGEQFF. CDR3 coding DNA: TGTGCCAGCAGCTTAGGAGGACTAGCGGGGGAGCAGTTCTTC.

In this sample, this clone turned up once. This chain connects TRBV6-6 to TRBJ2-1; 9 nucleotides agree with TRBD1. V was pared by 4 bases and J by 1 base, with 5 bases of the junction left unmatched. Germline CDR1 and CDR2: MNHNY and SVGAGI (reference sequence). The CDR3 length is 16 residues. The DNA for the CDR3 is TGTGCCAGCAGTTGGGGACAGGGAAAGTCCTACAATGAGCAGTTCTTC. Protein product: CASSWGQGKSYNEQFF.

This clone was recorded only once. The chain combines TRBV9 with TRBJ1-5; no firm D call. The CDR3 consists of 18 residues. Between the trimmed V and J ends, which lost 0 bases and 0 bases, there was a span of 16 bases. Germline V CDR1 and CDR2: SGDLS, YYNGEE. The CDR3 bases are TGTGCCAGCAGCGTAGAGAGTGGAAAAGGAGATAGCAATCAGCCCCAGCATTTT. It is translated as CASSVESGKGDSNQPQHF.

The chain is built from TRBV5-4 and TRBJ2-5; D might be TRBD2 (6 bases). Looked up from germline, CDR1 is SGHNT and CDR2 is YYREEE (reference sequence). The CDR3 runs to 15 residues. Trimming took 0 bases from V and 3 from J, leaving 12 bases between them. CDR3 sequence reads: CASSLGLANEETQYF. For the CDR3, the DNA is TGTGCCAGCAGCTTGGGGCTAGCGAACGAAGAGACCCAGTACTTC. Drawing the rest from reference TRBV5-4 and TRBJ2-5, the complete variable domain is ETGVTQSPTHLIKTRGQQVTLRCSSQSGHNTVSWYQQALGQGPQFIFQYYREEENGRGNFPPRFSGLQFPNYSSELNVNALELDDSALYLCASSLGLANEETQYFGPGTRLLVL.

Comments on this clone: The same CDR3 can be traced to other DNA sequences in this sample. The gene calls are TRBV5-1 and TRBJ1-6; 7 positions match TRBD1. Trimming at V came to 4 bases and at J to 6 bases, leaving 4 bases not matched to a gene. Germline V CDR1 and CDR2: SGHRS, YFSETQ. This CDR3 is built from 14 residues. In nucleotides, the CDR3 is TGCGCCAGCAGCCAGGACAGGCTTAATTCACCCCTCCACTTT. Its translation is CASSQDRLNSPLHF. The full variable domain, its missing parts supplied by reference TRBV5-1 and TRBJ1-6, is KAGVTQTPRYLIKTRGQQVTLSCSPISGHRSVSWYQQTPGQGLQFLFEYFSETQRNKGNFPGRFSGRQFSNSRSEMNVSTLELGDSALYLCASSQDRLNSPLHFGNGTRLTVT.